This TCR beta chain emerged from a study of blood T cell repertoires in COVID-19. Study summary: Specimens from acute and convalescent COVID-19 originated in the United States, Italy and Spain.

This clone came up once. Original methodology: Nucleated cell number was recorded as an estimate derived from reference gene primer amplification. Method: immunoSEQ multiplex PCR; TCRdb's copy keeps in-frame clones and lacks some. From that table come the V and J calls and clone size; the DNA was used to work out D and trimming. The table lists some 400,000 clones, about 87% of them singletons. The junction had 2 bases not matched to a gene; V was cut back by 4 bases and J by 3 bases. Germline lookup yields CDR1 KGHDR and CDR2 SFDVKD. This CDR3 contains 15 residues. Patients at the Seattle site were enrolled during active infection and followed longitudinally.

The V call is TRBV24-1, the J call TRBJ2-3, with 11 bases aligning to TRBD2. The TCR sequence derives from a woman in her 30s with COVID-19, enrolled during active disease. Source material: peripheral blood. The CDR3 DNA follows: TGTGCCACCAGTGAGTTAGCGGGAGGGACAGATACGCAGTATTTT. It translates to CATSELAGGTDTQYF.